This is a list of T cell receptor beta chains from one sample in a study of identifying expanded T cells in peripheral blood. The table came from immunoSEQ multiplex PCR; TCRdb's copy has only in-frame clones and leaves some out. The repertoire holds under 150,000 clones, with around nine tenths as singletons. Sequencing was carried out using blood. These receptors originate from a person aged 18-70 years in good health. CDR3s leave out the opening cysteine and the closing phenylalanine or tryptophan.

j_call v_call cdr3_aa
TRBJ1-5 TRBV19 ASKGTGQPQH
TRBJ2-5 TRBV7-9 ASSLDGRETQY
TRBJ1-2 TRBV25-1 ASSVTGGVGYT
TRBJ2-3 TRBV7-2 ASGIRGTDTQY
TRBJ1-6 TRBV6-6 ASTSRSSYNSPLH
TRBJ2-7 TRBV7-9 ASSPGQGAYEQY
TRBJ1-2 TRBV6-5 ASSYSQTDYGYT
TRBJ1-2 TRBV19 ASSILGRQSHGYT
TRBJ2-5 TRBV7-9 ASERGETQY
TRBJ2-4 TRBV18 ASSPTTPSALIAKNIQY
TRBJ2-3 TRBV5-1 ASSTTLRGGTDTQY
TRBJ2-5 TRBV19 ASSILDGFQETQY
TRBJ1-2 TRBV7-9 ASSLSGASNYGYT
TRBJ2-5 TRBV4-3 ASSQELKVWETQY
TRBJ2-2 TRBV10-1 ASSTGYTGELF
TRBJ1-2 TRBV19 ASIHRLGQDFYGYT
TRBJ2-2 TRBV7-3 ASSQKNSGELF
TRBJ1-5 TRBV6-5 ASSNRQSNQPQH
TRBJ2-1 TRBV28 ASSLTSGSSYNEQF
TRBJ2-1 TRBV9 ASSVGHLDNEQF
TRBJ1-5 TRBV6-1 ASRGLSDSNQPQH
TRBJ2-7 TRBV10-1 ASSESAGNEQY
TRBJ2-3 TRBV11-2 ASSLRYLTDTQY
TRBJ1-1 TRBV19 ASSIAGEAF
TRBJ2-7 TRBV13 ASSSSSYEQY